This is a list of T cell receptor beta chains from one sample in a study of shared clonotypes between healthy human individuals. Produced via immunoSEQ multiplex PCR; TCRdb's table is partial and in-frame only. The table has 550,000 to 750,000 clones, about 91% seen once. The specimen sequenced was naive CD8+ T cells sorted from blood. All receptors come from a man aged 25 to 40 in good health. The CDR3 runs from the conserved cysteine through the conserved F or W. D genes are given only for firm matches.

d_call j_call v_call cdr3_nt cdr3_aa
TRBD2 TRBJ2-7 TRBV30 TGTGCCTGGAGTGTAGGGCGGGGGGCCTCCTACGAGCAGTACTTC CAWSVGRGASYEQYF
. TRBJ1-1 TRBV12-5 TGTGCTAGTGGTTTGCCCCAAGAAAACACTGAAGCTTTCTTT CASGLPQENTEAFF
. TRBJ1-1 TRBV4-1 TGCGCCAGCAGCCCGGAGCAGTTAATGGGGACTGAAGCTTTCTTT CASSPEQLMGTEAFF
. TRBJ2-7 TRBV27 TGTGCCAGCAGTTCGGGGACATACGACTACGAGCAGTACTTC CASSSGTYDYEQYF
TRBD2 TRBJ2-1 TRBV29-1 TGCAGCGTTCTTCTACTAGCGGGAGGGGGTAATGAGCAGTTCTTC CSVLLLAGGGNEQFF
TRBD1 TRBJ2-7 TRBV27 TGTGCCAGCAGCCTGACAGGGGGACGTTACGAGCAGTACTTC CASSLTGGRYEQYF
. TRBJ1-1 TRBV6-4 TGTGCCAGCAGTGAGGTTCCGAACACTGAAGCTTTCTTT CASSEVPNTEAFF
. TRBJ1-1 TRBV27 TGTGCCAGCAGTTTCACCCCCCCAGGGGAAGCTTTCTTT CASSFTPPGEAFF
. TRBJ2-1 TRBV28 TGTGCCAGCTCCTCGGAGGGCCGCGTTGAGCAGTTCTTC CASSSEGRVEQFF
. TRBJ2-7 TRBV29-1 TGCAGCGTTGGAGTCCCGACTAGTCTAAACTACGAGCAGTACTTC CSVGVPTSLNYEQYF
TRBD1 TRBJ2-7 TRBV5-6 TGTGCCAGCAGCTTGGAGGGGGCAGGGGCTAGCGAGCAGTACTTC CASSLEGAGASEQYF